The 10 T cell receptor beta chains below all came from one sample that was sequenced in a study of long-term antiretroviral therapy in people with HIV (dated by TCRdb to 2022 to 2024). The immunoSEQ hsTCRB v3.0 assay was used at survey level resolution to sequence the TRB variable region. Sourced from immuneACCESS, this table was stored by TCRdb with only in-frame sequences that have V and J called. A share of the clones is absent; for the studies checked, an unresolved V gene accounts for under half, and the remainder has no known explanation. The sample contains 34,000 or so clones, approximately 95% of them found a single time. About 3.5% of the sample belongs to the ten largest clones. The sample was unsorted PBMCs, taken approximately 5.1 years after starting antiretroviral therapy. The source is a woman in her fifties or sixties with HIV.

The chain's CDR3 is CASSPGQVETQYF. CDR3 coding DNA: TGTGCCAGCAGCCCCGGGCAGGTAGAGACCCAGTACTTC. The chain combines TRBV7-3 with TRBJ2-5; D gene uncertain. The CDR3 runs to 13 residues. V lost 5 bases to trimming and J lost 4 bases, with 11 bases between them. The germline V gene encodes CDR1 SGHTA and CDR2 FQGTGA.

The chain employs TRBV4-1 and TRBJ2-7; possibly TRBD1 for D (5 bases). This CDR3 has 14 residues. CDR1 is MGHRA, CDR2 YSYEKL, per germline. Trimming removed 1 base at V and 3 bases at J, with 10 bases between. CDR3 region: CASSQVQGHYEQYF. CDR3 nucleotide sequence: TGCGCCAGCAGCCAAGTCCAGGGCCACTACGAGCAGTACTTC.

This sequence joins TRBV5-8 and TRBJ2-5; D not resolved. The V gene lost 4 bases and the J gene lost 5 bases, with 18 bases spanning the gap. Germline CDR1 and CDR2: SGHTS and YDEGEE. The CDR3 runs 15 residues. The CDR3 loop reads CASSAAPAVRETQYF. DNA of the CDR3: TGTGCCAGCAGCGCCGCGCCCGCCGTTCGGGAGACCCAGTACTTC.

The chain is built from TRBV9 and TRBJ1-3; 9 bases are shared with TRBD1. The germline CDR1 and CDR2 sequences are SGDLS and YYNGEE. CDR3 length: 20 amino acids. J was trimmed by 4 bases and V by 3 bases; bases with no gene match: 20. The CDR3 here is CASSAGTGTGTASAGNTIYF. CDR3 coding DNA: TGTGCCAGCAGCGCCGGGACCGGGACAGGGACCGCCTCGGCAGGAAACACCATATATTTT.

V usage is TRBV19 and J usage is TRBJ1-1, with 7 positions matching TRBD1. The CDR3 consists of 16 residues. Germline lookup yields CDR1 LNHDA and CDR2 SQIVND (reference sequence). V shed 5 bases and J 1 base; nucleotides not matched to a gene: 10. CDR3 sequence (DNA): TGTGCCAGTAGTTCTCGACAGGGAACTACGAACACTGAAGCTTTCTTT. This translates into CASSSRQGTTNTEAFF.

V usage is TRBV7-2 and J usage is TRBJ1-6; D perhaps matches TRBD1 (5 bases). Germline-derived CDR1 and CDR2 are SGHTA and FQGNSA. Trimming took 4 bases from V and 7 from J, leaving 11 bases between them. This CDR3 region has 14 residues. The CDR3 nucleotides are TGTGCCAGCAGCTGGGACTTAGTAAATTCACCCCTCCACTTT. Encoded protein: CASSWDLVNSPLHF.

J is TRBJ2-2 and V is TRBV29-1; D call uncertain. V lost 5 bases, J lost 1 base, and 5 bases lay in between. The CDR3 consists of 12 residues. Germline V lookup: CDR1 SQVTM, CDR2 ANQGSEA. CDR3 nucleotides: TGCAGCGTTCGTTGGAACACCGGGGAGCTGTTTTTT. It is translated as CSVRWNTGELFF.

The rearrangement uses TRBV14 and TRBJ2-1; 13 bases map to TRBD2. Germline V gene data show CDR1 as SGHDN and CDR2 as FVKESK. CDR3 length: 16 residues. The V gene end was trimmed by 4 bases and the J gene end by 3 bases; junction bases not matched to a gene: 3. The CDR3 DNA follows: TGTGCCAGCAGCCCGACTAGCGGGGGGATCTACAATGAGCAGTTCTTC. Translated, it gives CASSPTSGGIYNEQFF.

V and J are TRBV25-1 and TRBJ2-2, with D unclear. The germline V and J ends were trimmed by 7 bases and 7 bases, with 7 bases remaining between them. The germline gives CDR1 MGHDK, CDR2 SYGVNS. The CDR3 length is 11 residues. The CDR3 loop is CASMSVGELFF. In nucleotides, the CDR3 is TGTGCCAGCATGAGTGTCGGGGAGCTGTTTTTT.

V is TRBV5-4 and J is TRBJ1-1; maybe TRBD1 (5 bases). Trimming took 0 bases from V and 6 from J, leaving 9 bases between them. This CDR3 is built from 13 residues. CDR1 SGHNT and CDR2 YYREEE come from the germline V gene (reference sequence). The CDR3 DNA sequence: TGTGCCAGCAGCTTGGGTTGGGGGTCTGAAGCTTTCTTT. Translating it yields CASSLGWGSEAFF.